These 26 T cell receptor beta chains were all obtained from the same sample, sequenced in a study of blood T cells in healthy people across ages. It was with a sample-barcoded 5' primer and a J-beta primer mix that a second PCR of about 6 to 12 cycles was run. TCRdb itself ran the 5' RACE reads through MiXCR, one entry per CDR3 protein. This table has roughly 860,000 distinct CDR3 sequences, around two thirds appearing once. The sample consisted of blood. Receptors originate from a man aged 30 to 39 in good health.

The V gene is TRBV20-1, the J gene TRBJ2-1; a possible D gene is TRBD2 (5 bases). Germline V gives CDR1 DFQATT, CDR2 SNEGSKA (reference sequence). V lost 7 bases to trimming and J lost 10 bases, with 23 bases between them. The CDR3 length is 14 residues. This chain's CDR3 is CSVPGHLPWEEQFF. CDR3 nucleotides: TGCAGTGTCCCAGGTCATCTTCCCTGGGAGGAGCAGTTCTTC.

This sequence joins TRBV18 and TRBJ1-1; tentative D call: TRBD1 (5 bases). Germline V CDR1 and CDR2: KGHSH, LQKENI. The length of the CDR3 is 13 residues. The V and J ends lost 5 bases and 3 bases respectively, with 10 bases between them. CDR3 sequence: CASSRGPDTEAFF. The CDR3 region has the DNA TGTGCCAGCTCAAGGGGTCCGGACACTGAAGCTTTCTTT.

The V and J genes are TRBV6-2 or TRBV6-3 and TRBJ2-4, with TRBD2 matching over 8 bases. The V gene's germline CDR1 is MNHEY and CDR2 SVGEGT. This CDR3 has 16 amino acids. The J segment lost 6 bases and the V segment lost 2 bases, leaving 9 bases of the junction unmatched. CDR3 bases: TGTGCCAGCAGTTACACGGGAGGGGTAGGTGGAAACATTCAGTACTTC. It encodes CASSYTGGVGGNIQYF.

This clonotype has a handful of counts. CDR3 sequence reads: CSARTGGLWGYTF. The CDR3 coding sequence is TGCAGTGCTCGGACAGGGGGGCTATGGGGCTACACCTTC. The chain has TRBV20-1 and TRBJ1-2; 10 bases agree with TRBD1. The CDR3 consists of 13 residues. The J segment lost 8 bases and the V segment lost 5 bases, leaving 8 bases of the junction unmatched. Germline V gene lookup returns CDR1 DFQATT and CDR2 SNEGSKA (reference sequence).

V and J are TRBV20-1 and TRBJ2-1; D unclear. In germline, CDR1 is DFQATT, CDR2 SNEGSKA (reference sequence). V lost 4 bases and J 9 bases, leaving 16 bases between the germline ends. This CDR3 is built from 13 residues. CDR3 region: CSAKSTNVGEQFF. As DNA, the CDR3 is TGCAGTGCTAAGAGTACGAATGTGGGTGAGCAGTTCTTC.

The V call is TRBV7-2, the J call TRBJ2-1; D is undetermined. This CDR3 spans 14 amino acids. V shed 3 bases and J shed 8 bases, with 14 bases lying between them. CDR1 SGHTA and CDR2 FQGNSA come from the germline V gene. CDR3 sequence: CASSLVGPAHEQFF. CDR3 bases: TGTGCCAGCAGCTTGGTCGGACCAGCCCATGAGCAGTTCTTC.

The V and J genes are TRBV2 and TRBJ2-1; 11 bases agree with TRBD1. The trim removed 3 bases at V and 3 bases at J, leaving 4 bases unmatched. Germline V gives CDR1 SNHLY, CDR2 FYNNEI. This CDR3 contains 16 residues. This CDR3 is CASSEGDRGFYNEQFF. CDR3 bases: TGTGCCAGCAGTGAGGGGGACAGGGGGTTCTACAATGAGCAGTTCTTC.

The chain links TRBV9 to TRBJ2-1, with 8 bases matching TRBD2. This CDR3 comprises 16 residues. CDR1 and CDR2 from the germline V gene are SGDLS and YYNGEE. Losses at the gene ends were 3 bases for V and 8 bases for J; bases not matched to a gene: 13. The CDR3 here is CASSALLAGGLDEQFF. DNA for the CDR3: TGTGCCAGCAGCGCCCTACTCGCGGGGGGCCTGGATGAGCAGTTCTTC.

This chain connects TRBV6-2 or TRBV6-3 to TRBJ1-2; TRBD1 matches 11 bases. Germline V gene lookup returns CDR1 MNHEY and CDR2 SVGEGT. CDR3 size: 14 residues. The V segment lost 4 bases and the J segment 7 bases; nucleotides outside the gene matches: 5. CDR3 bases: TGTGCCAGCAGTTCCGGGACAGGGGGAAGTGGCTACACCTTC. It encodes CASSSGTGGSGYTF.

The CDR3 here is CASSLVQGVTYEQYF. CDR3 sequence (DNA): TGCGCCAGCAGCTTGGTACAGGGAGTCACCTACGAGCAGTACTTC. This chain connects TRBV5-1 to TRBJ2-7; TRBD1 is a possible D gene (6 bases). Per germline, CDR1 SGHRS and CDR2 YFSETQ. The CDR3 covers 15 residues. Deletions cut 0 bases from V and 2 bases from J, with 12 bases between.

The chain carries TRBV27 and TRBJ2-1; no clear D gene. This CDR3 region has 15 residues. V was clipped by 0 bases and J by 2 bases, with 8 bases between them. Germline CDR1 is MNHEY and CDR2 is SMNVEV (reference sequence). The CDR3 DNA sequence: TGTGCCAGCAGTTTATCCCCATTACCCTACAATGAGCAGTTCTTC. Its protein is CASSLSPLPYNEQFF.

CDR3 residues: CASSQRQGTQYF. CDR3 DNA: TGTGCCAGCAGCCAGCGACAGGGAACCCAGTACTTC. The chain carries TRBV3-1 and TRBJ2-5; 7 bases match TRBD1. The CDR3 loop spans 12 amino acids. CDR1 and CDR2 from the germline V gene are LGHDT and YNNKEL (reference sequence). The V gene end was trimmed by 3 bases and the J gene end by 8 bases; junction bases not matched to a gene: 3.

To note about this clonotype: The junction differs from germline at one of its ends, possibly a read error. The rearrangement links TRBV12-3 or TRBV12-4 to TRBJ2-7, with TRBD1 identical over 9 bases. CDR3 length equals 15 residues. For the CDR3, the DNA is TGTGCCAGCAGCTTAGGGACAGGGAGGCCCTACGAGCAGTACTTC. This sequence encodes CASSLGTGRPYEQYF.

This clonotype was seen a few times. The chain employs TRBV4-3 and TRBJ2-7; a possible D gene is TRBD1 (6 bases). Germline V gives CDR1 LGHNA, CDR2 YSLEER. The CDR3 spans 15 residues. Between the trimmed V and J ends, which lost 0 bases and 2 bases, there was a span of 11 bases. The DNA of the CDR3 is TGCGCCAGCAGCCAAGATTTGAACAGGGCCTACGAGCAGTACTTC. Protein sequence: CASSQDLNRAYEQYF.

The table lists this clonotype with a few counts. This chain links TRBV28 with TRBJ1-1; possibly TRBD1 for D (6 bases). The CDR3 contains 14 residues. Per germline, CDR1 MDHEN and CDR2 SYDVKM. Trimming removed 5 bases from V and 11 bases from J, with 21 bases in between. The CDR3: CASSEPQGFVKAFF. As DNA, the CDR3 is TGTGCCAGCAGTGAGCCCCAGGGGTTCGTGAAGGCTTTCTTT.

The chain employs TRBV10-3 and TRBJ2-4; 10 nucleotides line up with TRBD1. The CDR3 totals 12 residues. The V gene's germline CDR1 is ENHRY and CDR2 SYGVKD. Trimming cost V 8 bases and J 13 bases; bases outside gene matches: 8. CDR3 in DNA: TGTGCCATCCGGACAGGGGGGCAGGAGCAGTACTTC. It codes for CAIRTGGQEQYF.

The CDR3 bases are TGCAGTGCTAGAGAACGAAGGGGACAGGGGGACTACAATGAGCAGTTCTTC. Protein product: CSARERRGQGDYNEQFF. The rearrangement links TRBV20-1 to TRBJ2-1, with 11 bases lining up with TRBD1. Losses at the gene ends were 0 bases for V and 3 bases for J; bases not matched to a gene: 7. Germline CDR1 reads DFQATT; CDR2 reads SNEGSKA (reference sequence). The CDR3 covers 17 residues.

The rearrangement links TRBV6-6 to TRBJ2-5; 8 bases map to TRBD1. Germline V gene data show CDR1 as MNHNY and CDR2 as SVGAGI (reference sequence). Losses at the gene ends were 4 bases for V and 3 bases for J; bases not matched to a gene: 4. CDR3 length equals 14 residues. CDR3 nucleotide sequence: TGTGCCAGCAGTTCCCCGGGACAGGAAGAGACCCAGTACTTC. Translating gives CASSSPGQEETQYF.

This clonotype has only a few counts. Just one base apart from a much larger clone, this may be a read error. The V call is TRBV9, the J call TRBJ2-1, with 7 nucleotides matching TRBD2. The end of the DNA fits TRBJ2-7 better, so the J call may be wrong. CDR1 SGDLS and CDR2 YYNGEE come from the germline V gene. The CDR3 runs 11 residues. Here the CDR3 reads CASSVAGGQYF. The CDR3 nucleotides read TGTGCCAGCAGCGTAGCGGGAGGGCAGTACTTC.

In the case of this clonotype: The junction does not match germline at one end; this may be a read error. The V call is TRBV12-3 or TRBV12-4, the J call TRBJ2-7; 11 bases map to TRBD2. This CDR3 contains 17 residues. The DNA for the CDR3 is TGTGTCAGCAGTCTTACTAGCGGGGGCGAAAGCTCCTACGAGCAGTACTTC. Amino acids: CVSSLTSGGESSYEQYF.

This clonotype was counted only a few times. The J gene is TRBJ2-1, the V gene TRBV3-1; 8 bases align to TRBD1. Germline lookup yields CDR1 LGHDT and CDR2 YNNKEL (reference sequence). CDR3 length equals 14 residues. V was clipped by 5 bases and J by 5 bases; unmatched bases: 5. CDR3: CASSYGQGHNEQFF. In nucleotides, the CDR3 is TGTGCCAGCAGCTACGGACAGGGCCACAATGAGCAGTTCTTC.

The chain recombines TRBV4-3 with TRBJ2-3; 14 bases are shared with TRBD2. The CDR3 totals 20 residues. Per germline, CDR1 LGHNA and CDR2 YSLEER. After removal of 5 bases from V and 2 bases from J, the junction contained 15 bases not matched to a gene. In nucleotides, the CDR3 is TGCGCCAGCAGCTCCCAACCGGGACTAGCGGGGGAATCGGTCACAGATACGCAGTATTTT. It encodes CASSSQPGLAGESVTDTQYF.

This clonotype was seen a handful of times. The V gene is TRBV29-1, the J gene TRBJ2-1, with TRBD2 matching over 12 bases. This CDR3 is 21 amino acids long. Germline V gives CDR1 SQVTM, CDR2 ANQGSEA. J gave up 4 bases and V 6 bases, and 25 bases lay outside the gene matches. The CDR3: CSVSGGEPGLAGEGPYNEQFF. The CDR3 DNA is TGCAGCGTGAGTGGGGGAGAACCGGGACTAGCGGGCGAGGGGCCTTACAATGAGCAGTTCTTC.

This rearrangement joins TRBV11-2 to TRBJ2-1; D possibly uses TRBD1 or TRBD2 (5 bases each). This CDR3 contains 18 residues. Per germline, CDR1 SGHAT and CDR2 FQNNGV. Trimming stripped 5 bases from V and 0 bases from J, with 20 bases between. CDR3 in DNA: TGTGCCAGCAGCGGGGACCTTGCCCACCCGAGCTCCTACAATGAGCAGTTCTTC. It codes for CASSGDLAHPSSYNEQFF.

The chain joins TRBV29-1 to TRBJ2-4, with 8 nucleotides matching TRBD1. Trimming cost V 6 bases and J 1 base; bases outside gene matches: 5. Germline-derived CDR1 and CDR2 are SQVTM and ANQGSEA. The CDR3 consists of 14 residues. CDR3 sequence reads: CSVRTGLAKNIQYF. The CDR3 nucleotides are TGCAGCGTGAGGACAGGGTTGGCCAAAAACATTCAGTACTTC. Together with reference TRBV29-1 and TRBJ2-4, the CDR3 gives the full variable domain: SAVISQKPSRDICQRGTSLTIQCQVDSQVTMMFWYRQQPGQSLTLIATANQGSEATYESGFVIDKFPISRPNLTFSTLTVSNMSPEDSSIYLCSVRTGLAKNIQYFGAGTRLSVL.

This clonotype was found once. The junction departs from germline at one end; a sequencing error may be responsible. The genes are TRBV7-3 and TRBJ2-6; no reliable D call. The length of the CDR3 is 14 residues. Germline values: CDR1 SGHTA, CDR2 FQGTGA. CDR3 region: CACSLGSGANVLTF. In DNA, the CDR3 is TGTGCCTGCAGCTTGGGCTCTGGGGCCAACGTCCTGACTTTC.